Below are 23 T cell receptor beta chains sequenced from a single sample in a study of blood T cells in healthy people across ages. Next came a second PCR, run for about 7 to 11 cycles, which used a sample-barcoded 5' primer along with a J-beta primer mix. TCRdb re-called the 5' RACE reads with MiXCR, one entry per CDR3 protein. This table has some 1 million distinct CDR3 sequences, 35% to 55% appearing once. Sequencing was done on a sample of blood. The receptors come from a woman between 55 and 75 years old in good health.

In its sample, this clonotype was seen a few times. The chain combines TRBV7-9 with TRBJ2-1; 8 positions agree with TRBD2. J was trimmed by 12 bases and V by 5 bases; bases with no gene match: 9. CDR1 and CDR2 (germline): SEHNR, FQNEAQ (reference sequence). The length of the CDR3 is 13 residues. CDR3 loop: CASSRIAGRGQFF. The CDR3 nucleotides are TGTGCCAGCAGCCGTATAGCGGGGCGGGGGCAGTTCTTC.

V gene TRBV5-1 combines with J gene TRBJ2-5; the D is unclear. This CDR3 has 13 residues. V was trimmed by 0 bases and J by 4 bases, leaving 7 bases between them. Germline V gene sequence: CDR1 SGHRS, CDR2 YFSETQ. The CDR3 region is CASSLDVGETQYF. In DNA form, the CDR3 reads TGCGCCAGCAGCTTGGACGTGGGAGAGACCCAGTACTTC.

This chain connects TRBV29-1 to TRBJ2-1, with D possibly being TRBD1 or TRBD2 (5 bases each). In germline, CDR1 is SQVTM, CDR2 ANQGSEA. The CDR3 covers 17 residues. The V end was cut by 4 bases, the J end by 9 bases, with 28 bases between. The CDR3 sequence: CSVVPVEGRSFNAEQFF. CDR3 nucleotide sequence: TGCAGCGTTGTCCCAGTAGAGGGGCGGAGTTTTAACGCTGAGCAGTTCTTC.

The chain uses TRBV13 and TRBJ2-1; 10 bases fit TRBD2. The CDR3 sequence is 19 residues long. CDR1 PRHDT and CDR2 FYEKMQ come from the germline V gene (reference sequence). V shed 1 base and J 7 bases; nucleotides not matched to a gene: 16. This CDR3 is CASSLVGGILAGAGNEQFF. In DNA form, the CDR3 reads TGTGCCAGCAGCTTAGTGGGGGGCATTCTAGCGGGAGCAGGGAATGAGCAGTTCTTC.

V usage is TRBV12-3 or TRBV12-4 and J usage is TRBJ2-1; D is undetermined. The CDR3 runs to 14 residues. V lost 1 base, J lost 8 bases, and 12 bases lay in between. The CDR3 sequence is CASSLGMGSHEQFF. CDR3 nucleotide sequence: TGTGCCAGCAGTTTAGGGATGGGTTCCCATGAGCAGTTCTTC.

The J gene is TRBJ1-1, the V gene TRBV20-1; 7 positions match TRBD1. The V gene's germline CDR1 is DFQATT and CDR2 SNEGSKA (reference sequence). The CDR3 length is 12 residues. The J segment lost 3 bases and the V segment lost 5 bases, leaving 3 bases of the junction unmatched. The CDR3 sequence: CSARRGHTEAFF. The CDR3 DNA reads as TGCAGTGCTCGGAGGGGGCACACTGAAGCTTTCTTT.

The V and J genes are TRBV5-1 and TRBJ2-7; 9 positions match TRBD1. The CDR3 extends over 14 amino acids. Germline V gene lookup returns CDR1 SGHRS and CDR2 YFSETQ. The junction had 5 bases not matched to a gene; V was cut back by 4 bases and J by 3 bases. The CDR3 sequence is CASSTAGQGYEQYF. The CDR3 DNA reads TGCGCCAGCAGCACCGCGGGACAGGGCTACGAGCAGTACTTC.

The chain uses TRBV15 and TRBJ2-1; 9 nucleotides agree with TRBD2. The germline V gene has CDR1 LNHNV and CDR2 YYDKDF (reference sequence). With V trimmed by 5 bases and J by 4 bases, 12 bases remained unmatched. This CDR3 spans 17 amino acids. CDR3 in amino acids: CATSGGLLAGTYNEQFF. The CDR3 nucleotides are TGTGCCACCAGCGGAGGCTTACTAGCGGGTACATACAATGAGCAGTTCTTC.

This clonotype was observed a single time. It may be a read error: a sequence one base away is much more abundant. The CDR3 nucleotides are TGTGCCAGCAGCGTACAGGAGAAGCAGCCCCAGCATTTT. Protein sequence: CASSVQEKQPQHF. The chain uses TRBV7-8 and TRBJ1-5; D is possibly TRBD1 (5 bases). V lost 5 bases, J lost 7 bases, and 12 bases lay in between. The CDR3 has 13 amino acids. Germline-derived CDR1 and CDR2 are SGHVS and FQNEAQ. Using reference TRBV7-8 and TRBJ1-5 for the parts outside the CDR3, the full variable domain is GAGVSQSPRYKVAKRGQDVALRCDPISGHVSLFWYQQALGQGPEFLTYFQNEAQLDKSGLPSDRFFAERPEGSVSTLKIQRTQQEDSAVYLCASSVQEKQPQHFGDGTRLSIL.

This clonotype has just a few counts. The chain recombines TRBV12-3 or TRBV12-4 with TRBJ2-3; possibly TRBD2 for D (5 bases). The CDR3 sequence is 15 residues long. V lost 3 bases and J 4 bases, leaving 14 bases between the germline ends. CDR3 coding DNA: TGTGCCAGCAGTTTTCAGACGGGATCCGCAGATACGCAGTATTTT. It yields the protein CASSFQTGSADTQYF.

The V and J genes are TRBV2 and TRBJ2-6; D uncertain. Between the trimmed V and J ends, which lost 3 bases and 1 base, there was a span of 7 bases. CDR1 and CDR2 from the germline V gene are SNHLY and FYNNEI. The CDR3 sequence is 15 residues long. As DNA, the CDR3 is TGTGCCAGCAGTGACCCGGGTTCTGGGGCCAACGTCCTGACTTTC. Its translation is CASSDPGSGANVLTF.

Notes on this clonotype: A much larger clone differs from this one at a single base, so this may be a read error. CDR3 loop: CASSPTSNEQYF. CDR3 in DNA: TGTGCCAGCAGCCCCACTAGCAATGAGCAGTACTTC. This chain connects TRBV4-2 to TRBJ2-5, with D maybe TRBD2 (6 bases). The CDR3 covers 12 residues. V was shortened by 4 bases and J by 11 bases, with 14 bases between the two germline ends. Germline V gives CDR1 LGHNA, CDR2 YNFKEQ.

The gene calls are TRBV20-1 and TRBJ2-5; D is tentatively TRBD1 or TRBD2 (5 bases each). CDR1 DFQATT and CDR2 SNEGSKA come from the germline V gene (reference sequence). V was trimmed by 0 bases and J by 4 bases, leaving 9 bases between them. The CDR3 covers 13 residues. CDR3 protein: CSARDPGPETQYF. CDR3 nucleotide sequence: TGCAGTGCTAGAGATCCGGGACCAGAGACCCAGTACTTC.

This rearrangement joins TRBV6-1 to TRBJ2-1; 12 bases agree with TRBD2. The CDR3 is 15 residues long. Germline V gives CDR1 MNHNS, CDR2 SASEGT. V was clipped by 0 bases and J by 7 bases; unmatched bases: 1. CDR3: CASSEAGLAGNEQFF. The CDR3 nucleotides are TGTGCCAGCAGTGAAGCAGGACTAGCGGGAAATGAGCAGTTCTTC.

In its sample, this clonotype was seen a few times. This chain joins TRBV5-1 and TRBJ2-5; D is unclear. The CDR3 is 14 residues long. Trimming left V 3 bases short and J 4 bases short, with 13 bases between. The V gene's germline CDR1 is SGHRS and CDR2 YFSETQ. The CDR3: CASSSAVVAETQYF. The CDR3 coding sequence is TGCGCCAGCAGCTCCGCGGTAGTAGCAGAGACCCAGTACTTC. Drawing the rest from reference TRBV5-1 and TRBJ2-5, the complete variable domain is KAGVTQTPRYLIKTRGQQVTLSCSPISGHRSVSWYQQTPGQGLQFLFEYFSETQRNKGNFPGRFSGRQFSNSRSEMNVSTLELGDSALYLCASSSAVVAETQYFGPGTRLLVL.

This clonotype was detected a few times. V gene TRBV18 combines with J gene TRBJ1-5; possible D gene TRBD1, 6 bases. V gave up 3 bases and J gave up 3 bases, with 12 bases separating them. The germline V gene encodes CDR1 KGHSH and CDR2 LQKENI. CDR3 length: 15 amino acids. The CDR3 DNA sequence: TGTGCCAGCTCACCGGCACAGGGAATCAATCAGCCCCAGCATTTT. This translates into CASSPAQGINQPQHF.

V and J are TRBV28 and TRBJ1-1, with 8 bases that match TRBD1. CDR3 length equals 15 residues. Germline V gene sequence: CDR1 MDHEN, CDR2 SYDVKM. The V and J ends lost 6 bases and 5 bases, in that order; junction bases with no gene match: 11. The CDR3 spells CASSLPGQGGTEAFF. Here the CDR3 DNA reads TGTGCCAGCAGCCTCCCTGGACAGGGAGGGACTGAAGCTTTCTTT.

This clonotype was counted between two and nine times. The rearrangement uses TRBV6-1 and TRBJ2-7, with a possible D match to TRBD2 (5 bases). Trimming cost V 8 bases and J 3 bases, with 14 bases left between them. The CDR3 contains 13 residues. Germline V gene sequence: CDR1 MNHNS, CDR2 SASEGT. DNA of the CDR3: TGTGCCAGCGGCCGGGCCGGAGGCTACGAGCAGTACTTC. It specifies CASGRAGGYEQYF.

This CDR3 reads CASSVSGFTDTQYF. The CDR3 coding sequence is TGTGCCAGCAGCGTCTCCGGCTTCACAGATACGCAGTATTTT. This rearrangement joins TRBV9 to TRBJ2-3; no reliable D call. The CDR3 has 14 amino acids. Trimming stripped 2 bases from V and 2 bases from J, with 9 bases between. Germline CDR1 is SGDLS and CDR2 is YYNGEE.

This clonotype was found a few times. This chain connects TRBV5-1 to TRBJ2-7; 9 nucleotides agree with TRBD1. Germline lookup yields CDR1 SGHRS and CDR2 YFSETQ. After removal of 0 bases from V and 5 bases from J, the junction contained 0 bases not matched to a gene. This CDR3 spans 13 amino acids. The CDR3 loop is CASSLGDRDEQYF. CDR3 bases: TGCGCCAGCAGCTTGGGGGACAGGGACGAGCAGTACTTC.

This clonotype was picked up a small number of times. V and J are TRBV15 and TRBJ2-3, with 11 bases fitting TRBD2. V was clipped by 2 bases and J by 4 bases; unmatched bases: 5. Germline CDR1 and CDR2: LNHNV and YYDKDF (reference sequence). This CDR3 is 16 amino acids long. The CDR3 DNA is TGTGCCACCAGCAGAAACCTAGCGGGAGGCCCAGATACGCAGTATTTT. It is translated as CATSRNLAGGPDTQYF.

Turning to this clonotype: Given a much more abundant clone one base away, this may be a read error. The rearrangement links TRBV6-2 or TRBV6-3 to TRBJ2-5, with 8 bases fitting TRBD1. The CDR3 extends over 16 amino acids. Germline CDR1 and CDR2: MNHEY and SVGEGT. The V segment lost 0 bases and the J segment 11 bases; nucleotides outside the gene matches: 14. The CDR3 DNA follows: TGTGCCAGCAGTTACTCAGGGCAGGGGGCAGACAATGAGCAGTACTTC. It specifies CASSYSGQGADNEQYF.

Details on this clonotype: An end of the junction differs from the germline gene, which may be a read error. V is TRBV7-2 and J is TRBJ2-4, with TRBD2 identical over 10 bases. Germline V lookup: CDR1 SGHTA, CDR2 FQGNSA. The CDR3 runs 20 residues. CDR3 sequence (DNA): TGTCCCAGCAGCTCCACCGGCGCGGGACTAGCGCCGCTAGCCAAAAACATTCAGTACTTC. Its protein product is CPSSSTGAGLAPLAKNIQYF.